What follows is one T cell receptor (beta chain) and its context. This sample is part of a study of blood T cell repertoires in COVID-19. Study in general: Collection of acute and convalescent COVID-19 samples took place in the United States, Italy and Spain.

Data came from immunoSEQ multiplex PCR; TCRdb stores just in-frame clones and leaves some out. The table shows 450,000 to 500,000 clones, with about 88% occurring only once. The sequenced sample was PBMCs or T cells enriched from blood (not recorded which). The receptor was isolated from a woman in her sixties who had recovered from COVID-19.

Written as DNA, the CDR3 is TGTGCCAGCAGCTTAGTGTTCCCCAGGACAGGGCAATACACCGGGGAGCTGTTTTTT. Translating it yields CASSLVFPRTGQYTGELFF. The gene calls are TRBV7-9 and TRBJ2-2; TRBD1 aligns across 8 bases. Trimming cost V 1 base and J 3 bases; bases outside gene matches: 13. The V gene's germline CDR1 is SEHNR and CDR2 FQNEAQ (reference sequence). The CDR3 runs to 19 residues. Looking up the rest from reference TRBV7-9 and TRBJ2-2 gives the full variable domain: DTGVSQNPRHKITKRGQNVTFRCDPISEHNRLYWYRQTLGQGPEFLTYFQNEAQLEKSRLLSDRFSAERPKGSFSTLEIQRTEQGDSAMYLCASSLVFPRTGQYTGELFFGEGSRLTVL.